The text below deals with one T cell receptor (beta chain). What it binds is unknown. These data are taken from a study of sequential checkpoint blockade in melanoma. In the study overall: Randomization was 1:1 between first-line nivolumab→ipilimumab and ipilimumab→nivolumab. Both treatment sequences were followed by maintenance nivolumab. General study findings and limits: Clinical benefit was about 30 times likelier when tumor T-cell fraction and clonality increased. Response in arm A was associated with pretreatment TIL clonality.

Treatment defined: randomized to nivolumab then ipilimumab (arm A) or the reverse (arm B). The repertoire was sequenced with immunoSEQ multiplex PCR; TCRdb's copy has only in-frame clones and lacks some. The profile shows more than 3,000 clones, roughly 24% of them singletons. The specimen was tumor tissue (inferred from file names), collected from a patient given nivolumab and ipilimumab in sequence. This receptor was identified in a human donor with melanoma.

For the CDR3, the DNA is TGTGCCAGTAGTGCCGGGGAGGGACAGACCCAGTACTTC. Residues: CASSAGEGQTQYF. This rearrangement joins TRBV19 to TRBJ2-5; 7 bases line up with TRBD2. CDR3 length equals 13 residues. Germline assignment: CDR1 LNHDA and CDR2 SQIVND (reference sequence). Trimming took 5 bases from V and 6 from J; bases not matched to a gene: 6.